This T cell receptor (beta chain) was observed in a study of human T cells and chemical hapten exposure. Study at large: Donors were sensitized with 2% DPC on the upper inner arm. Overall study findings and caveats: TCRs above 1 in 1000 frequency did not change with DPC sensitization.

For this clonotype: The antigen is unknown.

The CDR3 has 14 residues. V was shortened by 3 bases and J by 4 bases, with 12 bases between the two germline ends. CDR1 and CDR2 (germline): SNHLY, FYNNEI. Time point reported: pre-sensitization, week 0. The treatment denotes: therapeutic diphenylcyclopropenone sensitization with weekly scalp DPC. Blood draws preceded each patch test application. Unique molecular identifiers were affixed to discrete cDNA molecules within the library. TCRdb ran MiXCR on the RACE reads and lists one entry per CDR3 protein. The sample records 180,000 or so distinct CDR3 sequences, around 30% being singletons. The material was whole blood, obtained in connection with sensitization to the hapten diphenylcyclopropenone (DPC). The source of this sequence is a woman in her 30s with alopecia areata. Some clones in this sample may be carry-over from other donors' samples. The chain carries TRBV2 and TRBJ1-1; the D gene is possibly TRBD1 (5 bases). This chain's CDR3 is CASSDATRATEAFF. The CDR3, as DNA: TGTGCCAGCAGTGACGCCACCAGGGCCACTGAAGCTTTCTTT.